A single sample gave rise to the 3 T cell receptor beta chains below, sequenced in a study of shared clonotypes between healthy human individuals. This table comes from immunoSEQ multiplex PCR, and its TCRdb copy is limited to in-frame clones, with some not included. The data show millions of clones, 85% to 95% seen once. The sequenced sample was naive CD4+ T cells sorted from blood. Indicated subset: CD45RA+ positively selected. Every receptor here comes from a man younger than 30 in good health.

Here the CDR3 reads CAISGSLPETQYF. DNA for the CDR3: TGTGCCATCAGTGGGTCTTTGCCAGAGACCCAGTACTTC. The gene calls are TRBV10-3 and TRBJ2-5; D unresolved. The V end lost 4 bases, the J end lost 4 bases, and 10 bases lay between the germline ends. From germline, CDR1 is ENHRY and CDR2 SYGVKD. This CDR3 is built from 13 residues.

The chain has TRBV25-1 and TRBJ2-7; D is possibly TRBD1 (6 bases). Germline-derived CDR1 and CDR2 are MGHDK and SYGVNS. CDR3 length equals 16 residues. Trimming pared 4 bases from V and 0 bases from J, leaving 16 bases between. CDR3 bases: TGTGCCAGCAGTGCGCCTGGGACACTAAGCTCCTACGAGCAGTACTTC. This gives the protein CASSAPGTLSSYEQYF.

The rearrangement joins TRBV18 to TRBJ1-2; D uncertain. The CDR3 runs to 13 residues. V lost 2 bases and J lost 2, with 6 bases in between. Germline V gene sequence: CDR1 KGHSH, CDR2 LQKENI. The CDR3 protein is CASSPKANYGYTF. DNA of the CDR3: TGTGCCAGCTCACCAAAGGCCAACTATGGCTACACCTTC. Full variable domain (rest looked up from reference TRBV18 and TRBJ1-2): NAGVMQNPRHLVRRRGQEARLRCSPMKGHSHVYWYRQLPEEGLKFMVYLQKENIIDESGMPKERFSAEFPKEGPSILRIQQVVRGDSAAYFCASSPKANYGYTFGSGTRLTVV.